This T cell receptor beta chain appears in the sequencing data of a study of blood T cell repertoires in COVID-19. Assay used: immunoSEQ multiplex PCR; TCRdb lists only in-frame clones, some missing. The data show 150,000 or so clones, about four fifths seen once. The V gene's germline CDR1 is LNHDA and CDR2 SQIVND (reference sequence). The CDR3 is made up of 15 amino acids. V shed 1 base and J shed 2 bases, with 9 bases lying between them. The V and J genes are TRBV19 and TRBJ1-5; D may be TRBD1 (5 bases). The origin of this receptor is an elderly woman with acute or convalescent COVID-19. What was sequenced was peripheral blood. The DNA of the CDR3 is TGTGCCAGTAGTATAGGGGGGGTTGGCAATCAGCCCCAGCATTTT. Protein product: CASSIGGVGNQPQHF.